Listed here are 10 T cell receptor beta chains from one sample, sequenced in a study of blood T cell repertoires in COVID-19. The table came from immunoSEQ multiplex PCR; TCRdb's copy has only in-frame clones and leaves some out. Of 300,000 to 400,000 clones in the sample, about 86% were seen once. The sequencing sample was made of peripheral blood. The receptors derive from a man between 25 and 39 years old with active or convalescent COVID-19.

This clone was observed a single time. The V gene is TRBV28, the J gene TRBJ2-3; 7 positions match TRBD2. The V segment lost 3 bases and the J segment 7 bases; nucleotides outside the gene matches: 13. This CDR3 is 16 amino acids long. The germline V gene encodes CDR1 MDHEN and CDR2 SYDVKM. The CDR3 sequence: CASSFTMAGRGYTQYF. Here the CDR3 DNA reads TGTGCCAGCAGTTTCACTATGGCGGGGAGGGGCTATACGCAGTATTTT. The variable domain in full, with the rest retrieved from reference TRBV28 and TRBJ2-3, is DVKVTQSSRYLVKRTGEKVFLECVQDMDHENMFWYRQDPGLGLRLIYFSYDVKMKEKGDIPEGYSVSREKKERFSLILESASTNQTSMYLCASSFTMAGRGYTQYFGPGTRLTVL.

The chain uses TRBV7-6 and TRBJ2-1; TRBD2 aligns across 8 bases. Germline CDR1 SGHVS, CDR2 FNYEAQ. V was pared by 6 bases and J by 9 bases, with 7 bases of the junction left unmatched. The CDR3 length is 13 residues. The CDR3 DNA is TGTGCCAGCAGGACGGGGGGGCTTGGTGAGCAGTTCTTC. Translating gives CASRTGGLGEQFF.

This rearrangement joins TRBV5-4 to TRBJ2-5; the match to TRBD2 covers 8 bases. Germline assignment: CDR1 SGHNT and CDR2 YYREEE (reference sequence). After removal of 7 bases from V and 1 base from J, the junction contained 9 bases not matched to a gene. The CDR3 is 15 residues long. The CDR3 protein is CASGPLLAVQETQYF. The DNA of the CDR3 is TGTGCCAGCGGCCCGTTACTAGCGGTCCAAGAGACCCAGTACTTC.

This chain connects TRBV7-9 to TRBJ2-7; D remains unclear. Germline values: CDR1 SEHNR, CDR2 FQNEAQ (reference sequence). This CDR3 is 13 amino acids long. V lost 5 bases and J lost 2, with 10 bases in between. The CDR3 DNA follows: TGTGCCAGCAGCGCCCGCGGTCCCTACGAGCAGTACTTC. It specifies CASSARGPYEQYF.

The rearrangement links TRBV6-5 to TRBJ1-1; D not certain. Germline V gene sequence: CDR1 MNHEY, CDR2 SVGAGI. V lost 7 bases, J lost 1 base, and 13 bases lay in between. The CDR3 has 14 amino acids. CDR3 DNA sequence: TGTGCCAGCACCCAGCGGGGTGGGAACACTGAAGCTTTCTTT. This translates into CASTQRGGNTEAFF.

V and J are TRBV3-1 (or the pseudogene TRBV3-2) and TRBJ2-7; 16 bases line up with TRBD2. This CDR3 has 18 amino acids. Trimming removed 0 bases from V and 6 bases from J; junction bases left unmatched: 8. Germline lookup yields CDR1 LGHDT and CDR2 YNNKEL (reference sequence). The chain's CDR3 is CASSQDRGTSGRAVEQYF. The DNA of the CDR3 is TGTGCCAGCAGCCAAGATCGAGGGACTAGCGGGAGGGCCGTCGAGCAGTACTTC.

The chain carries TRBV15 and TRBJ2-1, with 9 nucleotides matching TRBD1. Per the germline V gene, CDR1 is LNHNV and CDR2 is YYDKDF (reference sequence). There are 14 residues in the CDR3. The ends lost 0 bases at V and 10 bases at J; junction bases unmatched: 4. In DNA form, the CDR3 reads TGTGCCACCAGCAGAGATCGGACAGGGGACGAGCAGTTCTTC. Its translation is CATSRDRTGDEQFF.

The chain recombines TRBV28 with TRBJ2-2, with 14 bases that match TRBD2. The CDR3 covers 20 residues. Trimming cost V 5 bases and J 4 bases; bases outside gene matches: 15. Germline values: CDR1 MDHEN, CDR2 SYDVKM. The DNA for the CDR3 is TGTGCCAGCAGTACCACAATCCCGGGACTAGCGGGAGAAGGCACCGGGGAGCTGTTTTTT. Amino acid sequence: CASSTTIPGLAGEGTGELFF.

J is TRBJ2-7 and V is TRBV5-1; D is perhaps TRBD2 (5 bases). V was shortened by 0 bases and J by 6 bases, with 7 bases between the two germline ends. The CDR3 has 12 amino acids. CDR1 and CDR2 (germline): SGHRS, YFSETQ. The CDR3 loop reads CASSLAGSEQYF. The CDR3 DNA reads TGCGCCAGCAGCTTGGCTGGGAGCGAGCAGTACTTC.

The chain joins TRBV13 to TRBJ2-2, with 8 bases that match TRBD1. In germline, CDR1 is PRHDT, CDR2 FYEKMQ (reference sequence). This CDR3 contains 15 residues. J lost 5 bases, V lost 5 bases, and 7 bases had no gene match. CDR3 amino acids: CASSQDRDNTGELFF. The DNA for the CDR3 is TGTGCCAGCAGCCAGGACAGGGATAATACCGGGGAGCTGTTTTTT.